This T cell receptor beta chain originates from a study of blood T cell repertoires in COVID-19. The V gene's germline CDR1 is GTSNPN and CDR2 SVGIG (reference sequence). CDR3 length: 12 amino acids. V lost 3 bases, J lost 7 bases, and 6 bases stayed unmatched. This table comes from immunoSEQ multiplex PCR, and its TCRdb copy is limited to in-frame clones, with some not included. The table records 200,000 or so clones, about 85% of them present only once. This rearrangement joins TRBV30 to TRBJ2-7, with 7 bases that match TRBD2. This receptor was taken from a man aged 25-45 years who had recovered from COVID-19. The sequencing input was PBMCs or T cells enriched from blood (not recorded which). CDR3 protein: CAWSGGLGEQYF. CDR3 nucleotides: TGTGCCTGGAGCGGGGGGTTGGGGGAGCAGTACTTC.